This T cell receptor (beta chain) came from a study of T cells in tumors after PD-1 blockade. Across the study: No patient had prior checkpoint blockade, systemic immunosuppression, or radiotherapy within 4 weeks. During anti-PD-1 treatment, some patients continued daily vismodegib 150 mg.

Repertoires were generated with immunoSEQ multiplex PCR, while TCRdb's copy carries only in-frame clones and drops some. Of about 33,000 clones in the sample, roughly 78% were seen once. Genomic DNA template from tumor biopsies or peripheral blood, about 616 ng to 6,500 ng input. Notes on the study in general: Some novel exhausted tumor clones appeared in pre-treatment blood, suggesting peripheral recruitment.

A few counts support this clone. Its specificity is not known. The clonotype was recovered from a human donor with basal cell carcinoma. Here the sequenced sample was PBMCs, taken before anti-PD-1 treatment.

The DNA for the CDR3 is TGTGCCACCAGCAGAGATTCCAGGGGCTACACCTTC. It is translated as CATSRDSRGYTF. The V call is TRBV15, the J call TRBJ1-2; D is uncertain. The CDR3 extends over 12 amino acids. V lost 0 bases to trimming and J lost 8 bases, with 7 bases between them. CDR1 and CDR2 (germline): LNHNV, YYDKDF (reference sequence).